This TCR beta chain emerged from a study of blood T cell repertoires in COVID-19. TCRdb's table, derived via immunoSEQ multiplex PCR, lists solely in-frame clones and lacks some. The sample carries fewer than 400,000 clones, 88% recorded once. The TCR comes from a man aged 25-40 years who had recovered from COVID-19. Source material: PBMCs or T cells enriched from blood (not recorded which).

CDR3 nucleotide sequence: TGTGCCAGCAGTGAGAGGGTTTATAATTCACCCCTCCACTTT. Translation: CASSERVYNSPLHF. The V and J genes are TRBV2 and TRBJ1-6, with no clear D. From germline, CDR1 is SNHLY and CDR2 FYNNEI. The germline V and J ends were trimmed by 3 bases and 4 bases, with 7 bases remaining between them. The CDR3 has 14 amino acids.